Detailed here is one T cell receptor (beta chain). Vbeta (60) and Jbeta (13) primers were used in the PCR. The data were produced by immunoSEQ multiplex PCR, yet TCRdb's version contains in-frame clones alone and is incomplete. The repertoire includes about 55,000 clones, about 84% of them detected once, and roughly 1.4% sits in the top ten. The data were obtained in a study of cytomegalovirus exposure and HLA in healthy donors. J gave up 6 bases and V 5 bases, and 9 bases lay outside the gene matches. Per the germline V gene, CDR1 is SGHAT and CDR2 is FQNNGV. The CDR3 consists of 15 residues. The rearrangement links TRBV11-2 to TRBJ1-1, with TRBD1 matching 10 bases. The material sequenced was PBMCs. The TCR originated in a man aged 25-45 years in good health and CMV-seronegative. The CDR3 DNA reads TGTGCCAGCAGCACAGAGACAGGGGGCGTCGCTGAAGCTTTCTTT. This encodes CASSTETGGVAEAFF.